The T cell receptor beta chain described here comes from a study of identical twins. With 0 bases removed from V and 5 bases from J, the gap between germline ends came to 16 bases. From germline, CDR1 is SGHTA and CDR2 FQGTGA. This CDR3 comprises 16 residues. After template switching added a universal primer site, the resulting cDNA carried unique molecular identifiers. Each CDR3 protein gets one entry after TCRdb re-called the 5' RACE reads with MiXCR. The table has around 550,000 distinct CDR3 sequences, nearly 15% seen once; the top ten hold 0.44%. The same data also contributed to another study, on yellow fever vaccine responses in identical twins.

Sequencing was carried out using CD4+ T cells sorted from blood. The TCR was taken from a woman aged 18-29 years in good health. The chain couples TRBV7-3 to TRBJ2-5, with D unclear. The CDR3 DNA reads TGTGCCAGCAGCTTAACGGGGAACCCTCCGAACGAGACCCAGTACTTC. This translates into CASSLTGNPPNETQYF.